This T cell receptor (beta chain) was sequenced for a study of shared clonotypes between healthy human individuals. This CDR3 has 15 amino acids. The junction had 7 bases not matched to a gene; V was cut back by 3 bases and J by 8 bases. From germline, CDR1 is KGHSH and CDR2 LQKENI. Repertoires were generated with immunoSEQ multiplex PCR, while TCRdb's copy carries only in-frame clones and drops some. The table shows under 600,000 clones, with almost 97% occurring only once. The sample was naive CD4+ T cells sorted from blood. Subset: CD45RA+ positively selected. The clonotype comes from a woman under 40 in good health. The chain combines TRBV18 with TRBJ2-1, with TRBD1 identical over 10 bases. The CDR3 sequence is CASSPTGTGVDEQFF. The CDR3, as DNA: TGTGCCAGCTCACCCACGGGGACAGGGGTCGATGAGCAGTTCTTC. Full variable domain (rest looked up from reference TRBV18 and TRBJ2-1): NAGVMQNPRHLVRRRGQEARLRCSPMKGHSHVYWYRQLPEEGLKFMVYLQKENIIDESGMPKERFSAEFPKEGPSILRIQQVVRGDSAAYFCASSPTGTGVDEQFFGPGTRLTVL.